Presented here are 26 T cell receptor beta chains from one specimen sequenced in a study of T cell changes during pregnancy in multiple sclerosis. TCRdb's copy holds only in-frame clones and misses some; the assay was immunoSEQ multiplex PCR. The table records some 40,000 clones, about 89% of them present only once. This specimen consisted of CD4+ T cells from peripheral blood mononuclear cells, obtained in the first trimester of pregnancy. These receptor sequences come from a female donor with multiple sclerosis, enrolled in a pregnancy study.

The chain recombines TRBV5-1 with TRBJ2-7; weak D call: TRBD1 (6 bases). This CDR3 contains 13 residues. Trimming cost V 0 bases and J 5 bases, with 9 bases left between them. The germline V gene has CDR1 SGHRS and CDR2 YFSETQ. The DNA for the CDR3 is TGCGCCAGCAGCTTGGTACAGGGCCACGAGCAGTACTTC. It codes for CASSLVQGHEQYF.

The chain combines TRBV15 with TRBJ2-2; D is unresolved. The CDR3 length is 16 residues. Per germline, CDR1 LNHNV and CDR2 YYDKDF (reference sequence). V gave up 1 base and J gave up 4 bases, with 13 bases separating them. DNA of the CDR3: TGTGCCACCAGCAGAGGAGCCTCCACGGGCACCGGGGAGCTGTTTTTT. This sequence encodes CATSRGASTGTGELFF.

V and J are TRBV19 and TRBJ1-1, with 7 bases identical to TRBD1. The germline V gene has CDR1 LNHDA and CDR2 SQIVND (reference sequence). The CDR3 loop spans 16 amino acids. Trimming removed 2 bases from V and 0 bases from J; junction bases left unmatched: 6. DNA of the CDR3: TGTGCCAGTAGTATATACAGGGGACGGGTGAACACTGAAGCTTTCTTT. Its protein product is CASSIYRGRVNTEAFF.

The chain combines TRBV19 with TRBJ2-1; 10 bases align to TRBD2. Germline V gene lookup returns CDR1 LNHDA and CDR2 SQIVND (reference sequence). This CDR3 spans 15 amino acids. The V gene end was trimmed by 6 bases and the J gene end by 3 bases; junction bases not matched to a gene: 5. For the CDR3, the DNA is TGTGCCAGTAGATTAAGGACTAGCGGCTACAATGAGCAGTTCTTC. It yields the protein CASRLRTSGYNEQFF.

In this sample, this clone turned up once. The chain carries TRBV11-2 and TRBJ2-7, with 9 bases that match TRBD2. The CDR3 runs 15 residues. CDR1 and CDR2 (germline): SGHAT, FQNNGV. J lost 5 bases, V lost 6 bases, and 11 bases had no gene match. The CDR3 sequence is CASRPGGAGGHEQYF. CDR3 nucleotides: TGTGCCAGCAGGCCAGGGGGGGCGGGAGGGCACGAGCAGTACTTC.

This chain links TRBV7-2 with TRBJ1-3, with D tentatively TRBD1 (6 bases). Germline-derived CDR1 and CDR2 are SGHTA and FQGNSA. The V and J ends lost 5 bases and 4 bases respectively, with 15 bases between them. CDR3 size: 15 residues. The CDR3 here is CASSPGGGAGNTIYF. The CDR3 bases are TGTGCCAGCAGCCCCGGAGGGGGGGCAGGAAACACCATATATTTT.

The V call is TRBV10-2, the J call TRBJ1-2, with 8 bases identical to TRBD1. With V trimmed by 6 bases and J by 1 base, 13 bases remained unmatched. CDR1 and CDR2 from the germline V gene are WSHSY and SAAADI. The CDR3 is 17 residues long. The CDR3 DNA sequence: TGCGCCAGCAGCACCCGGGACAGGATACAATTTAACTATGGCTACACCTTC. Protein: CASSTRDRIQFNYGYTF.

This clone was seen more than once but under ten times. The genes are TRBV7-9 and TRBJ2-1; 10 nucleotides match TRBD2. With 5 bases clipped from V and 2 bases from J, the junction kept 15 bases outside the gene matches. Germline V gene lookup returns CDR1 SEHNR and CDR2 FQNEAQ (reference sequence). There are 19 residues in the CDR3. In nucleotides, the CDR3 is TGTGCCAGCAGCCGACCAGCGGGAGGGCCCCAAGGGACCTACAATGAGCAGTTCTTC. It encodes CASSRPAGGPQGTYNEQFF.

This clone was seen only once. V usage is TRBV14 and J usage is TRBJ1-1, with TRBD1 matching over 9 bases. Unmatched junction bases numbered 12, after V lost 3 bases and J lost 1 base. CDR3 size: 18 residues. From germline, CDR1 is SGHDN and CDR2 FVKESK. The CDR3 region has the DNA TGTGCCAGCAGCCAGGACCACAGGGGGCGGCCCCCGAACACTGAAGCTTTCTTT. It is translated as CASSQDHRGRPPNTEAFF.

The chain joins TRBV9 to TRBJ2-1; possibly TRBD1 for D (6 bases). The CDR3 consists of 12 residues. Between the trimmed V and J ends, which lost 3 bases and 10 bases, there was a span of 11 bases. Germline assignment: CDR1 SGDLS and CDR2 YYNGEE. The DNA for the CDR3 is TGTGCCAGCAGCGCCCGCAGGGGCGAGCAGTTCTTC. Translating it yields CASSARRGEQFF.

V gene TRBV9 combines with J gene TRBJ2-7; D possibly corresponds to TRBD2 (5 bases). V was pared by 2 bases and J by 6 bases, with 18 bases between. CDR1 is SGDLS and CDR2 is YYNGEE in the germline V gene. This CDR3 comprises 15 residues. The CDR3 loop reads CASSVEPGSTGEQYF. For the CDR3, the DNA is TGTGCCAGCAGCGTTGAGCCGGGATCAACGGGCGAGCAGTACTTC.

The rearrangement joins TRBV2 to TRBJ2-3; TRBD2 aligns across 10 bases. V lost 5 bases to trimming and J lost 1 base; unmatched junction nucleotides: 18. CDR3 length: 20 amino acids. CDR1 SNHLY and CDR2 FYNNEI come from the germline V gene. CDR3 coding DNA: TGTGCCAGCAGTCCGGGCGCAGGCTCCGGGACTAGCGACCGCACAGATACGCAGTATTTT. It is translated as CASSPGAGSGTSDRTDTQYF.

This clone was found a few times. The chain carries TRBV6-5 and TRBJ2-2; possibly TRBD1 for D (5 bases). This CDR3 spans 14 amino acids. Germline CDR1 reads MNHEY; CDR2 reads SVGAGI. Trimming cost V 5 bases and J 1 base, with 8 bases left between them. CDR3: CASSHRWNTGELFF. Written as DNA, the CDR3 is TGTGCCAGCAGTCACAGGTGGAACACCGGGGAGCTGTTTTTT.

V is TRBV30 and J is TRBJ2-7, with 7 nucleotides matching TRBD2. Trimming removed 0 bases from V and 3 bases from J; junction bases left unmatched: 5. Germline V lookup: CDR1 GTSNPN, CDR2 SVGIG (reference sequence). The CDR3 runs to 14 residues. CDR3 nucleotides: TGTGCCTGGAGTGTAATAGCGGGTCGCTACGAGCAGTACTTC. Its protein is CAWSVIAGRYEQYF. Supplemented by reference TRBV30 and TRBJ2-7, the full variable domain reads SQTIHQWPATLVQPVGSPLSLECTVEGTSNPNLYWYRQAAGRGLQLLFYSVGIGQISSEVPQNLSASRPQDRQFILSSKKLLLSDSGFYLCAWSVIAGRYEQYFGPGTRLTVT.

CDR3 amino acids: CASSIADTSSYNEQFF. For the CDR3, the DNA is TGTGCCAGTAGTATTGCCGATACTAGCTCCTACAATGAGCAGTTCTTC. This chain joins TRBV19 and TRBJ2-1; tentative D call: TRBD2 (5 bases). Trimming pared 3 bases from V and 0 bases from J, leaving 12 bases between. Germline values: CDR1 LNHDA, CDR2 SQIVND (reference sequence). The CDR3 spans 16 residues.

The V gene is TRBV6-1, the J gene TRBJ1-5; 7 bases align to TRBD1. The CDR3 totals 16 residues. Germline V CDR1 and CDR2: MNHNS, SASEGT. V shed 1 base, J shed 2 bases, and the junction held 5 bases outside the gene matches. The CDR3 coding sequence is TGTGCCAGCAGTGAAGAGGCAGGGACAGGCAATCAGCCCCAGCATTTT. It is translated as CASSEEAGTGNQPQHF.

This CDR3 reads CASSRLTGNDEQFF. CDR3 in DNA: TGCGCCAGCAGCCGACTGACAGGGAACGATGAGCAGTTCTTC. The chain combines TRBV4-1 with TRBJ2-1, with 7 bases matching TRBD1. This CDR3 has 14 residues. Germline V CDR1 and CDR2: MGHRA, YSYEKL. The V gene end was trimmed by 4 bases and the J gene end by 8 bases; junction bases not matched to a gene: 8.

The chain has TRBV7-9 and TRBJ1-2; 9 bases are a match to TRBD1. V dropped 5 bases and J dropped 2; count of bases not matched to a gene: 6. The CDR3 consists of 15 residues. In germline, CDR1 is SEHNR, CDR2 FQNEAQ (reference sequence). Here the CDR3 DNA reads TGTGCCAGCAGCCGACAGGGGGTTTTCAACTATGGCTACACCTTC. It is translated as CASSRQGVFNYGYTF.

The chain uses TRBV2 and TRBJ2-7; no reliable D call. V lost 6 bases to trimming and J lost 4 bases, with 10 bases between them. The CDR3 extends over 12 amino acids. Per the germline V gene, CDR1 is SNHLY and CDR2 is FYNNEI. The CDR3 here is CASRSPLYEQYF. Written as DNA, the CDR3 is TGTGCCAGCAGGTCCCCTCTATACGAGCAGTACTTC.

The V gene is TRBV5-1, the J gene TRBJ1-4, with 7 bases lining up with TRBD1. The CDR3 length is 14 residues. The V gene end was trimmed by 0 bases and the J gene end by 4 bases; junction bases not matched to a gene: 0. Germline V gene data show CDR1 as SGHRS and CDR2 as YFSETQ. CDR3 sequence reads: CASSLGQGNEKLFF. The CDR3 DNA reads TGCGCCAGCAGCTTGGGACAGGGTAATGAAAAACTGTTTTTT.

The rearrangement links TRBV10-3 to TRBJ2-7; D is unresolved. Germline CDR1 and CDR2: ENHRY and SYGVKD. Trimming stripped 7 bases from V and 5 bases from J, with 12 bases between. The CDR3 has 12 residues. The CDR3 nucleotides are TGTGCCATCACGGGTGATCGGAACGAGCAGTACTTC. This sequence encodes CAITGDRNEQYF.

The chain couples TRBV2 to TRBJ1-5; D is unclear. Trimming took 5 bases from V and 3 from J, leaving 17 bases between them. Germline V gene lookup returns CDR1 SNHLY and CDR2 FYNNEI. The CDR3 runs to 16 residues. In DNA form, the CDR3 reads TGTGCCAGCAGTTCCCCTGGGCGGAGGGCCAATCAGCCCCAGCATTTT. Its translation is CASSSPGRRANQPQHF. Drawing the rest from reference TRBV2 and TRBJ1-5, the complete variable domain is EPEVTQTPSHQVTQMGQEVILRCVPISNHLYFYWYRQILGQKVEFLVSFYNNEISEKSEIFDDQFSVERPDGSNFTLKIRSTKLEDSAMYFCASSSPGRRANQPQHFGDGTRLSIL.

This clone occurred once. The V gene is TRBV25-1, the J gene TRBJ2-1, with 11 positions matching TRBD1. The germline gives CDR1 MGHDK, CDR2 SYGVNS. CDR3 size: 15 residues. V was clipped by 5 bases and J by 6 bases; unmatched bases: 6. The CDR3 region has the DNA TGTGCCAGCAGTTCTGGACAGGGGGCCTTCAATGAGCAGTTCTTC. This gives the protein CASSSGQGAFNEQFF.

The chain has TRBV2 and TRBJ1-1, with D possibly matching TRBD1 (6 bases). The CDR3 totals 14 residues. Between the trimmed V and J ends, which lost 5 bases and 1 base, there was a span of 11 bases. CDR1 SNHLY and CDR2 FYNNEI come from the germline V gene. CDR3 nucleotide sequence: TGTGCCAGCAGTCCACAGGACAGGAACACTGAAGCTTTCTTT. It is translated as CASSPQDRNTEAFF.

In its sample, this clone was seen once. The chain combines TRBV27 with TRBJ2-7; D possibly corresponds to TRBD1 (5 bases). This CDR3 spans 15 amino acids. V was trimmed by 8 bases and J by 4 bases, leaving 21 bases between them. Germline lookup yields CDR1 MNHEY and CDR2 SMNVEV (reference sequence). In DNA, the CDR3 is TGTGCCAGCGCCCCTACCAGGGAAGGAAAATACGAGCAGTACTTC. Amino acids: CASAPTREGKYEQYF.

The chain links TRBV14 to TRBJ2-7, with 11 bases aligning to TRBD2. CDR1 and CDR2 (germline): SGHDN, FVKESK. The CDR3 sequence is 17 residues long. V was clipped by 0 bases and J by 5 bases; unmatched bases: 9. CDR3 residues: CASSQDPLLAGVDEQYF. CDR3 nucleotides: TGTGCCAGCAGCCAAGACCCTTTACTAGCGGGAGTAGACGAGCAGTACTTC. Variable domain in full (rest from reference TRBV14 and TRBJ2-7): EAGVTQFPSHSVIEKGQTVTLRCDPISGHDNLYWYRRVMGKEIKFLLHFVKESKQDESGMPNNRFLAERTGGTYSTLKVQPAELEDSGVYFCASSQDPLLAGVDEQYFGPGTRLTVT.